This T cell receptor beta chain was documented in a study of blood T cells in healthy people across ages. A J-beta primer mix and a sample-barcoded 5' primer were used in a second PCR of roughly 6 to 11 cycles. TCRdb independently ran MiXCR on the 5' RACE reads; one entry per CDR3 protein. In the table there are roughly 640,000 distinct CDR3 sequences, 25% to 30% of which are singletons. This clonotype was counted at least ten times. The sequenced sample consisted of blood. This TCR was recovered from a woman of 80 years or more in good health.

The CDR3 sequence is CASSLVRGSGNSYNEQFF. For the CDR3, the DNA is TGTGCCAGCAGCTTAGTTCGGGGTTCGGGGAACTCCTACAATGAGCAGTTCTTC. The rearrangement uses TRBV7-6 and TRBJ2-1, with D possibly TRBD2 on 5 matching bases. The CDR3 contains 18 residues. Germline CDR1 reads SGHVS; CDR2 reads FNYEAQ. Trimming cost V 1 base and J 0 bases, with 16 bases left between them.